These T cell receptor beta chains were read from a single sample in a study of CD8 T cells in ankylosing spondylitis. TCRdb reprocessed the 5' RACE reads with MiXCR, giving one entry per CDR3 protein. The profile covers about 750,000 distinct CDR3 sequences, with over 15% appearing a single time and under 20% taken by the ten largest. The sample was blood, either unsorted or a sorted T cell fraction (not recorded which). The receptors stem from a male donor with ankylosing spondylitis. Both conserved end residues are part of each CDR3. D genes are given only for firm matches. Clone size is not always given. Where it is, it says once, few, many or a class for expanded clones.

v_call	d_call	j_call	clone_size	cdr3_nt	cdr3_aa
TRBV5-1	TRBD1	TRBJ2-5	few	TGCGCCAGCAGACCCGGATCGACAGGGACGTACCAAGAGACCCAGTACTTC	CASRPGSTGTYQETQYF
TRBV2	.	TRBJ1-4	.	TGTGCCAGCAGTCTTCGGGACATAACTGCAACTAATGAAAAACTGTTTTTT	CASSLRDITATNEKLFF
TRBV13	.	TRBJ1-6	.	TGTGCCAGCAGCTCCTCGGAGGTGGGAGATTCACCCCTCCACTTT	CASSSSEVGDSPLHF
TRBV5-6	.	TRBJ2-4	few	TGTGCCAGCAGCTTGGTAGTAGGGGAAAACATTCAGTACTTC	CASSLVVGENIQYF
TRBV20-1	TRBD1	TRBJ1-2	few	TGCAGTGCACCGGGACAGTCATCCTATGGGGGGACCTTC	CSAPGQSSYGGTF
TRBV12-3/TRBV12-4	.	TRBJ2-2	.	TGTGCCAGCAGTTCTGGACAGATTGGGACCGGGGAGCTGTTTTTT	CASSSGQIGTGELFF
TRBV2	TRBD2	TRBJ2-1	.	TGTGCCAGCAGTGCCCTAGGACTAGCGGGAGAAGTCAATGAGCAGTTCTTC	CASSALGLAGEVNEQFF
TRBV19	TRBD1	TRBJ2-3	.	TGTGCCACCTCCTCACCGGGACAGGGGGCCGCAGATACGCAGTATTTT	CATSSPGQGAADTQYF
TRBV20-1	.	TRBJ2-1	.	TGCAGTTACCGGGACACCTGGGATGAGCAGTTCTTC	CSYRDTWDEQFF
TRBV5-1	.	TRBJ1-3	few	TGCGCCAGCAGCTTGGTTTCCGGGGCTGGAAACACCATATATTTT	CASSLVSGAGNTIYF
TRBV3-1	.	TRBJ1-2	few	TGTGCCAGCACTAAGGAGGGGTATGTCGGAGGCTACACCTTC	CASTKEGYVGGYTF
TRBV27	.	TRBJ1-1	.	TGTGCCAGCAGCAAAGGGTGGAACACTGAAGCTTTCTTT	CASSKGWNTEAFF
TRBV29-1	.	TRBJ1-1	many	TGCAGCGTTGACTCGGGAGGGGGGAAAGGTGAAGCTTTCTTT	CSVDSGGGKGEAFF
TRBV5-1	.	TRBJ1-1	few	TGCGCCAGCTTCGGCGGGGGGGTGAACACTGAAGCTTTCTTT	CASFGGGVNTEAFF
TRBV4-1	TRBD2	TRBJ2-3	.	TGCGCCAGCAGCCAAGGGGCGGCGGGGGGTGGTATAGATACGCAGTATTTT	CASSQGAAGGGIDTQYF